Listed here are 32 T cell receptor beta chains from one sample, sequenced in a study of blood T cell repertoires in COVID-19. TCRdb's copy holds only in-frame clones and misses some; the assay was immunoSEQ multiplex PCR. Of 250,000 to 350,000 clones detected, roughly 87% appear once; the ten largest clones hold over 2%. What was sequenced was peripheral blood. The source is a woman between 45 and 60 years old who had recovered from COVID-19.

The rearrangement uses TRBV7-2 and TRBJ2-5; 11 bases line up with TRBD2. The V gene end was trimmed by 4 bases and the J gene end by 5 bases; junction bases not matched to a gene: 12. The CDR3 has 17 amino acids. The germline V gene has CDR1 SGHTA and CDR2 FQGNSA. The CDR3 region has the DNA TGTGCCAGCAGCTCAAAGCCTAGCGGGGGGTCCCTGGAGACCCAGTACTTC. It translates to CASSSKPSGGSLETQYF.

This clone was seen a handful of times. The chain uses TRBV5-4 and TRBJ1-1; D may be TRBD1 (6 bases). This CDR3 has 15 residues. Germline CDR1 is SGHNT and CDR2 is YYREEE (reference sequence). Between the trimmed V and J ends, which lost 0 bases and 3 bases, there was a span of 12 bases. The CDR3 protein is CASSLGSGEHTEAFF. The DNA for the CDR3 is TGTGCCAGCAGCTTGGGTTCAGGGGAGCACACTGAAGCTTTCTTT.

This clone was seen only once. The J gene is TRBJ2-1, the V gene TRBV6-2 or TRBV6-3, with TRBD2 as a possible D gene (5 bases). Trimming took off 4 bases at V and 3 bases at J, with 16 bases between the two ends. The CDR3 totals 16 residues. Per the germline V gene, CDR1 is MNHEY and CDR2 is SVGEGT. The CDR3 DNA follows: TGTGCCAGCAGTTGGTTCTTCGGGGAGATCTACAATGAGCAGTTCTTC. Translation gives CASSWFFGEIYNEQFF.

J is TRBJ1-2 and V is TRBV27; 8 bases are shared with TRBD1. Trimming removed 6 bases from V and 4 bases from J; junction bases left unmatched: 4. Germline assignment: CDR1 MNHEY and CDR2 SMNVEV (reference sequence). This CDR3 comprises 13 residues. The CDR3, as DNA: TGTGCCAGCAGCCCGGACAGGGTCTATGGCTACACCTTC. This gives the protein CASSPDRVYGYTF.

The V gene is TRBV7-2, the J gene TRBJ2-7, with 8 bases matching TRBD1. This CDR3 region has 15 residues. In germline, CDR1 is SGHTA, CDR2 FQGNSA. The junction had 4 bases not matched to a gene; V was cut back by 3 bases and J by 0 bases. The CDR3 spells CASSFDRGSSYEQYF. CDR3 in DNA: TGTGCCAGCAGCTTCGACAGGGGAAGCTCCTACGAGCAGTACTTC. Full variable domain (outside the CDR3, taken from reference TRBV7-2 and TRBJ2-7): GAGVSQSPSNKVTEKGKDVELRCDPISGHTALYWYRQSLGQGLEFLIYFQGNSAPDKSGLPSDRFSAERTGGSVSTLTIQRTQQEDSAVYLCASSFDRGSSYEQYFGPGTRLTVT.

In its sample, this clone was seen once. CDR3 DNA: TGTGCCAGTAGTCTGTCGACAGTGCCTCACTATGGCTACACCTTC. Its translation is CASSLSTVPHYGYTF. The rearrangement joins TRBV19 to TRBJ1-2, with D possibly TRBD1 on 5 matching bases. CDR3 length: 15 amino acids. V was cut by 5 bases and J by 3 bases, with 16 bases left in between. The germline V gene encodes CDR1 LNHDA and CDR2 SQIVND (reference sequence).

The rearrangement joins TRBV28 to TRBJ2-7; D gene uncertain. Germline loops: CDR1 MDHEN, CDR2 SYDVKM. The V end was cut by 5 bases, the J end by 2 bases, with 16 bases between. The CDR3 length is 15 residues. For the CDR3, the DNA is TGTGCCAGCAGTCCACTCGGCGGAAACACCTACGAGCAGTACTTC. Protein product: CASSPLGGNTYEQYF.

The V and J genes are TRBV11-3 and TRBJ1-3; D not resolved. Trimming removed 5 bases from V and 2 bases from J, with 7 bases in between. This CDR3 is built from 13 residues. Germline loops: CDR1 SGHNT, CDR2 YENEEA. The CDR3 reads CASSPDTGNTIYF. The CDR3 DNA sequence: TGTGCCAGCAGCCCAGACACTGGAAACACCATATATTTT.

The chain recombines TRBV10-3 with TRBJ2-7, with TRBD1 identical over 9 bases. The CDR3 runs 17 residues. Per the germline V gene, CDR1 is ENHRY and CDR2 is SYGVKD. V lost 6 bases to trimming and J lost 1 base; unmatched junction nucleotides: 13. CDR3 nucleotide sequence: TGTGCCATCAGCACGTCCACAGGGGGCGTCTGGTCCTACGAGCAGTACTTC. Translated, it gives CAISTSTGGVWSYEQYF.

Details on this clone: An end of the junction does not agree with germline; a read error may underlie this. J is TRBJ2-7 and V is TRBV7-7; the D gene is possibly TRBD2 (6 bases). The CDR3 has 14 amino acids. In germline, CDR1 is SSHAT, CDR2 FNYEAQ (reference sequence). The DNA for the CDR3 is TGTGCTAGCAGCCCGGGACTCTACTCCTACGAGCAGTACTTC. This translates into CASSPGLYSYEQYF. Using reference TRBV7-7 and TRBJ2-7 for the parts outside the CDR3, the full variable domain is GAGVSQSPRYKVTKRGQDVTLRCDPISSHATLYWYQQALGQGPEFLTYFNYEAQPDKSGLPSDRFSAERPEGSISTLTIQRTEQRDSAMYRCASSPGLYSYEQYFGPGTRLTVT.

The DNA of the CDR3 is TGCAGTGCTAGTGCCGCGGCTAGCGGACCCTACGAGCAGTACTTC. This encodes CSASAAASGPYEQYF. The rearrangement links TRBV20-1 to TRBJ2-7; 7 bases fit TRBD2. The CDR3 covers 15 residues. V gave up 3 bases and J gave up 2 bases; unmatched junction bases: 10. From germline, CDR1 is DFQATT and CDR2 SNEGSKA (reference sequence).

This clone was seen a single time. The chain combines TRBV6-5 with TRBJ2-7; tentative D call: TRBD1 (7 bases). The CDR3 length is 14 residues. V lost 0 bases and J 6 bases, leaving 12 bases between the germline ends. Per germline, CDR1 MNHEY and CDR2 SVGAGI. CDR3 bases: TGTGCCAGCAGTTACTCGACAGGGACTGGCGAGCAGTACTTC. Its translation is CASSYSTGTGEQYF.

V usage is TRBV5-1 and J usage is TRBJ2-1; possible D gene TRBD1, 6 bases. The CDR3 runs 18 residues. Germline V gives CDR1 SGHRS, CDR2 YFSETQ. Trimming left V 3 bases short and J 4 bases short, with 23 bases between. CDR3 sequence reads: CASSSYPGQQGLYNEQFF. The DNA for the CDR3 is TGCGCCAGCAGCTCCTATCCTGGACAGCAGGGGCTTTACAATGAGCAGTTCTTC. The full variable domain, in which reference TRBV5-1 and TRBJ2-1 provide the parts outside the CDR3, is KAGVTQTPRYLIKTRGQQVTLSCSPISGHRSVSWYQQTPGQGLQFLFEYFSETQRNKGNFPGRFSGRQFSNSRSEMNVSTLELGDSALYLCASSSYPGQQGLYNEQFFGPGTRLTVL.

This chain connects TRBV27 to TRBJ1-1; 7 bases are shared with TRBD1. Trimming took 5 bases from V and 5 from J; bases not matched to a gene: 5. Germline V CDR1 and CDR2: MNHEY, SMNVEV (reference sequence). There are 13 residues in the CDR3. The DNA of the CDR3 is TGTGCCAGCAGTCGACAGGGTCGTACTGAAGCTTTCTTT. This gives the protein CASSRQGRTEAFF.

The chain joins TRBV28 to TRBJ1-5, with 8 bases matching TRBD1. J gave up 6 bases and V 8 bases, and 3 bases lay outside the gene matches. There are 12 residues in the CDR3. Germline V gives CDR1 MDHEN, CDR2 SYDVKM. CDR3: CASDRGGQPQHF. In DNA, the CDR3 is TGTGCCAGCGACAGGGGTGGTCAGCCCCAGCATTTT.

The rearrangement joins TRBV29-1 to TRBJ2-7; 9 nucleotides agree with TRBD1. The CDR3 runs 16 residues. In germline, CDR1 is SQVTM, CDR2 ANQGSEA. J gave up 3 bases and V 1 base, and 10 bases lay outside the gene matches. For the CDR3, the DNA is TGCAGCGTTGAAGGCCCGGGACAGGGCTATGGCTACGAGCAGTACTTC. Its translation: CSVEGPGQGYGYEQYF.

This chain joins TRBV19 and TRBJ2-5; D is uncertain. V lost 3 bases, J lost 3 bases, and 8 bases lay in between. CDR3 length equals 13 residues. From germline, CDR1 is LNHDA and CDR2 SQIVND (reference sequence). DNA for the CDR3: TGTGCCAGTAGTATTGACTCCGAAGAGACCCAGTACTTC. It translates to CASSIDSEETQYF.

CDR3 amino acids: CVRSPNTGELFF. The CDR3 DNA reads TGTGTCCGGTCACCGAACACCGGGGAGCTGTTTTTT. This chain links TRBV12-5 with TRBJ2-2, with no clear D. CDR1 and CDR2 from the germline V gene are LGHNT and FRNRAP. This CDR3 region has 12 residues.

The V gene is TRBV5-5, the J gene TRBJ1-2; TRBD1 might be the D (6 bases). Trimming left V 4 bases short and J 3 bases short, with 16 bases between. The length of the CDR3 is 15 residues. Germline V gives CDR1 SGHKS, CDR2 YYEKEE (reference sequence). The CDR3 protein is CASSPDEGGDYGYTF. In DNA form, the CDR3 reads TGTGCCAGCAGCCCTGATGAGGGGGGGGACTATGGCTACACCTTC.

The rearrangement joins TRBV5-4 to TRBJ2-3; TRBD2 aligns across 11 bases. This CDR3 region has 15 residues. The germline CDR1 and CDR2 sequences are SGHNT and YYREEE (reference sequence). V shed 3 bases, J shed 8 bases, and the junction held 8 bases outside the gene matches. CDR3 protein: CASSSLAGGHLTQYF. CDR3 nucleotides: TGTGCCAGCAGCTCCCTAGCGGGGGGCCACCTTACGCAGTATTTT.

The chain carries TRBV4-1 and TRBJ2-5; the D gene is possibly TRBD2 (5 bases). CDR3 length equals 13 residues. The V gene's germline CDR1 is MGHRA and CDR2 YSYEKL. The ends were cut back, 5 bases at V and 5 bases at J, with 12 bases in the middle. CDR3 loop: CASSGRVGETQYF. The CDR3 DNA sequence: TGCGCCAGCAGCGGGCGGGTGGGGGAGACCCAGTACTTC.

The chain recombines TRBV12-3 or TRBV12-4 with TRBJ1-2; D might be TRBD1 (6 bases). This CDR3 comprises 13 residues. The V gene lost 5 bases and the J gene lost 7 bases, with 14 bases spanning the gap. The CDR3 region is CASSLEGESGYTF. The CDR3, as DNA: TGTGCCAGCAGTCTCGAGGGGGAGAGTGGCTACACCTTC.

The gene calls are TRBV5-8 and TRBJ1-1, with D possibly matching TRBD1 (5 bases). Trimming took 5 bases from V and 3 from J, leaving 11 bases between them. Germline V gene sequence: CDR1 SGHTS, CDR2 YDEGEE. This CDR3 contains 13 residues. As DNA, the CDR3 is TGTGCCAGCAGTTGGGCACAGGACACTGAAGCTTTCTTT. Amino acid sequence: CASSWAQDTEAFF.

The rearrangement joins TRBV19 to TRBJ1-2, with 7 bases fitting TRBD1. Germline V lookup: CDR1 LNHDA, CDR2 SQIVND (reference sequence). The trim removed 9 bases at V and 0 bases at J, leaving 7 bases unmatched. This CDR3 has 14 amino acids. The CDR3 coding sequence is TGTGCCAGACACGACAGGGTACCTAACTATGGCTACACCTTC. This sequence encodes CARHDRVPNYGYTF. Supplemented by reference TRBV19 and TRBJ1-2, the full variable domain reads DGGITQSPKYLFRKEGQNVTLSCEQNLNHDAMYWYRQDPGQGLRLIYYSQIVNDFQKGDIAEGYSVSREKKESFPLTVTSAQKNPTAFYLCARHDRVPNYGYTFGSGTRLTVV.

This clone was detected a few times. Here the CDR3 reads CATSTGLSEKLFF. Written as DNA, the CDR3 is TGTGCCACCAGCACGGGGTTGAGTGAAAAACTGTTTTTT. The chain combines TRBV24-1 with TRBJ1-4; D call uncertain. The CDR3 covers 13 residues. Trimming took 7 bases from V and 7 from J, leaving 12 bases between them. Germline loops: CDR1 KGHDR, CDR2 SFDVKD.

The rearrangement joins TRBV7-2 to TRBJ2-7; 7 positions match TRBD1. The CDR3 totals 12 residues. Germline values: CDR1 SGHTA, CDR2 FQGNSA. The junction had 4 bases not matched to a gene; V was cut back by 5 bases and J by 6 bases. CDR3 protein: CASSPTGVEQYF. The CDR3 DNA sequence: TGTGCCAGCAGCCCTACAGGGGTCGAGCAGTACTTC.

The chain couples TRBV19 to TRBJ2-3; 9 positions agree with TRBD2. This CDR3 is built from 16 residues. The J segment lost 4 bases and the V segment lost 3 bases, leaving 8 bases of the junction unmatched. Germline CDR1 and CDR2: LNHDA and SQIVND (reference sequence). CDR3 nucleotide sequence: TGTGCCAGTAGTATTTCTGCGGGAGGGGGTCCAGATACGCAGTATTTT. This encodes CASSISAGGGPDTQYF.

The chain is built from TRBV10-3 and TRBJ2-7; TRBD1 matches 8 bases. This CDR3 comprises 14 residues. CDR1 is ENHRY and CDR2 is SYGVKD in the germline V gene. V lost 8 bases and J lost 2; bases outside the gene matches: 8. CDR3 sequence reads: CAIRTGRNTYEQYF. DNA of the CDR3: TGTGCCATCCGGACAGGGAGGAACACCTACGAGCAGTACTTC.

The chain couples TRBV4-3 to TRBJ2-7, with 9 positions matching TRBD2. Germline loops: CDR1 LGHNA, CDR2 YSLEER. This CDR3 comprises 17 residues. Trimming cost V 1 base and J 3 bases; bases outside gene matches: 10. Written as DNA, the CDR3 is TGCGCCAGCAGCCAAGGAATTGGGGGACTAGCAAACTACGAGCAGTACTTC. Translating gives CASSQGIGGLANYEQYF.

The chain employs TRBV27 and TRBJ2-3, with D possibly matching TRBD1 (5 bases). Trimming took 5 bases from V and 2 from J, leaving 17 bases between them. Germline assignment: CDR1 MNHEY and CDR2 SMNVEV (reference sequence). This CDR3 has 16 amino acids. CDR3: CASSPSLGDSTDTQYF. The CDR3 DNA is TGTGCCAGCAGTCCCTCTCTAGGGGATTCCACAGATACGCAGTATTTT.

V is TRBV2 and J is TRBJ2-7; D unresolved. The V gene lost 10 bases and the J gene lost 2 bases, with 15 bases spanning the gap. There are 13 residues in the CDR3. Germline lookup yields CDR1 SNHLY and CDR2 FYNNEI. CDR3 region: CATTIFNAYEQYF. CDR3 sequence (DNA): TGTGCCACCACTATCTTCAATGCCTACGAGCAGTACTTC.

The chain is built from TRBV5-5 and TRBJ1-4, with no clear D. The CDR3 is made up of 13 amino acids. The V gene lost 1 base and the J gene lost 6 bases, with 7 bases spanning the gap. Per the germline V gene, CDR1 is SGHKS and CDR2 is YYEKEE (reference sequence). The CDR3 sequence is CASSLQIHEKLFF. The CDR3 DNA is TGTGCCAGCAGCTTGCAGATCCATGAAAAACTGTTTTTT.